These T cell receptor beta chains were read from a single sample in a study of blood T cell repertoires in COVID-19. The method was immunoSEQ multiplex PCR; TCRdb's version includes in-frame clones alone and lacks a portion of them. The top ten clones hold approximately 5.3% of a sample with approximately 300,000 clones, about 90% of them seen once. Sequencing was done on a sample of PBMCs or T cells enriched from blood (not recorded which). These receptors all stem from a woman aged 25 to 45 who had recovered from COVID-19. Each CDR3 is given with its conserved first and last residue. Fields, in order: D gene, J gene, V gene, CDR3 protein, CDR3 DNA. The D gene is left open where the match is weak.

NA	TRBJ1-1	TRBV6-5	CASSLSGNTEAFF	TGTGCCAGCAGTTTGTCGGGGAACACTGAAGCTTTCTTT
NA	TRBJ1-3	TRBV9	CASTGSGNTIYF	TGTGCCAGCACGGGCTCTGGAAACACCATATATTTT
NA	TRBJ2-1	TRBV7-8	CARMVTVYNEQFF	TGTGCCAGAATGGTTACAGTATACAATGAGCAGTTCTTC
TRBD1	TRBJ1-6	TRBV9	CASSRAGQGYSPLHF	TGTGCCAGCAGCCGAGCTGGACAGGGGTATTCACCCCTCCACTTT
TRBD2	TRBJ2-5	TRBV5-1	CASSLGLAAGGTQYF	TGCGCCAGCAGCTTGGGACTAGCGGCGGGTGGGACCCAGTACTTC
NA	TRBJ1-1	TRBV5-1	CASSPEGWTEAFF	TGCGCCAGCAGCCCCGAGGGTTGGACTGAAGCTTTCTTT
NA	TRBJ2-7	TRBV12-3/TRBV12-4	CASSLTTYEQYF	TGTGCCAGCAGTCTTACAACCTACGAGCAGTACTTC
TRBD2	TRBJ2-1	TRBV5-4	CASSLGLAEYNEQFF	TGTGCCAGCAGCTTGGGTCTAGCGGAGTACAATGAGCAGTTCTTC
NA	TRBJ1-5	TRBV19	CASSAGTRGSNQPQHF	TGTGCCAGTAGTGCCGGGACTCGGGGGTCCAATCAGCCCCAGCATTTT
TRBD1	TRBJ1-1	TRBV5-5	CASSLAGQANMNTEAFF	TGTGCCAGCAGCTTGGCAGGACAGGCCAACATGAACACTGAAGCTTTCTTT
TRBD1	TRBJ1-2	TRBV4-1	CASSQVARGRANGYTF	TGCGCCAGCAGCCAAGTTGCCAGGGGGCGCGCGAATGGCTACACCTTC